One sample yielded the 27 T cell receptor beta chains listed below, sequenced in a study of identical twins. TCRdb called the 5' RACE reads again in MiXCR, with one record for every CDR3 protein. Of around 960,000 distinct CDR3 sequences listed, around 12% are singletons. These data were also filed under a second study, of yellow fever vaccine responses in identical twins.

The sample consisted of PBMCs. These receptors all come from a woman under 30 in good health.

This clonotype turned up a few times. The chain recombines TRBV20-1 with TRBJ2-3, with D perhaps TRBD1 or TRBD2 (5 bases each). The CDR3 loop spans 15 amino acids. Germline CDR1 and CDR2: DFQATT and SNEGSKA (reference sequence). Trimming removed 4 bases from V and 0 bases from J, with 14 bases in between. The CDR3 sequence: CSATRGTDSTDTQYF. The CDR3 nucleotides read TGCAGTGCTACCCGAGGGACGGACAGCACAGATACGCAGTATTTT.

This clonotype was seen many times. The chain recombines TRBV12-3 or TRBV12-4 with TRBJ2-1; 7 bases are shared with TRBD2. Trimming at V came to 6 bases and at J to 3 bases, leaving 11 bases not matched to a gene. The CDR3 sequence is 16 residues long. CDR3 DNA sequence: TGTGCCAGCAGAGCAAACTTCCTAGCGGTCTACAATGAGCAGTTCTTC. Translation gives CASRANFLAVYNEQFF.

This clonotype was detected only a few times. V usage is TRBV5-5 and J usage is TRBJ1-5; possibly TRBD1 for D (5 bases). The CDR3 consists of 15 residues. The ends were cut back, 4 bases at V and 0 bases at J, with 11 bases in the middle. Germline V CDR1 and CDR2: SGHKS, YYEKEE (reference sequence). The CDR3, as DNA: TGTGCCAGCAGCCGGGACCCTTATAGCAATCAGCCCCAGCATTTT. It yields the protein CASSRDPYSNQPQHF.

The chain carries TRBV10-3 and TRBJ1-1, with D perhaps TRBD1 (5 bases). The CDR3 length is 12 residues. Per the germline V gene, CDR1 is ENHRY and CDR2 is SYGVKD. V gave up 10 bases and J gave up 0 bases, with 9 bases separating them. This chain's CDR3 is CATQEMNTEAFF. The DNA for the CDR3 is TGTGCCACACAGGAGATGAACACTGAAGCTTTCTTT.

This clonotype was observed a few times. This chain joins TRBV12-3 or TRBV12-4 and TRBJ2-5, with TRBD1 matching 9 bases. The CDR3 is 15 residues long. Trimming removed 5 bases from V and 5 bases from J; junction bases left unmatched: 9. CDR3 bases: TGTGCCAGCAGTCGAACAGGGGGCGAGGTGGAGACCCAGTACTTC. Protein product: CASSRTGGEVETQYF.

The genes are TRBV10-3 and TRBJ1-4, with D unresolved. The CDR3 covers 13 residues. Deletions cut 2 bases from V and 5 bases from J, with 6 bases between. The germline gives CDR1 ENHRY, CDR2 SYGVKD. The CDR3 bases are TGTGCCATCAGTGAGGACGGAAATGAAAAACTGTTTTTT. Amino acids: CAISEDGNEKLFF.

This clonotype occurred many times. The chain has TRBV5-6 and TRBJ2-1; D ambiguous. CDR1 and CDR2 from the germline V gene are SGHDT and YYEEEE. The V end was cut by 2 bases, the J end by 6 bases, with 18 bases between. CDR3 length equals 16 residues. In nucleotides, the CDR3 is TGTGCCAGCAGCTTACTTCTCGGATTTTACTTCAATGAGCAGTTCTTC. It yields the protein CASSLLLGFYFNEQFF.

This clonotype was counted many times. V gene TRBV12-3 or TRBV12-4 combines with J gene TRBJ2-7, with no clear D. V was trimmed by 6 bases and J by 3 bases, leaving 15 bases between them. CDR3 length equals 14 residues. Written as DNA, the CDR3 is TGTGCCAGCAGCCCATGGGGTGAAAACTACGAGCAGTACTTC. Protein: CASSPWGENYEQYF.

This clonotype was seen a few times. V usage is TRBV20-1 and J usage is TRBJ2-5, with 7 bases fitting TRBD2. This CDR3 region has 11 residues. CDR1 is DFQATT, CDR2 SNEGSKA, per germline (reference sequence). DNA of the CDR3: TGCTCCCCGGGGGGCCAAGAGACCCAGTACTTC. Translation gives CSPGGQETQYF.

This clonotype turned up a few times. CDR3 bases: TGTGCCAGCAGCTTAGAGCGTGGGTGGGTAAGCTCCTACAATGAGCAGTTCTTC. This gives the protein CASSLERGWVSSYNEQFF. This rearrangement joins TRBV11-2 to TRBJ2-1; no reliable D call. The V gene's germline CDR1 is SGHAT and CDR2 FQNNGV. This CDR3 region has 18 residues. V dropped 0 bases and J dropped 0 bases, with 15 bases sitting between them.

This clonotype was detected ten times or more. The CDR3 DNA follows: TGTGCCAGCAGCGTAGTGGGCAATCAGCCCCAGCATTTT. Translating it yields CASSVVGNQPQHF. The chain employs TRBV9 and TRBJ1-5; D remains ambiguous. Germline-derived CDR1 and CDR2 are SGDLS and YYNGEE. This CDR3 has 13 amino acids. V gave up 0 bases and J gave up 2 bases, with 3 bases separating them.

This clonotype was counted between two and nine times. The chain links TRBV12-3 or TRBV12-4 to TRBJ1-2, with TRBD1 as a possible D gene (5 bases). The CDR3 totals 13 residues. Trimming pared 5 bases from V and 1 base from J, leaving 8 bases between. The CDR3 coding sequence is TGTGCCAGCAGTCGGGACCATAACTATGGCTACACCTTC. It is translated as CASSRDHNYGYTF.

This clonotype has a handful of counts. This rearrangement joins TRBV12-3 or TRBV12-4 to TRBJ2-2; D gene ambiguous. This CDR3 has 13 amino acids. V lost 4 bases and J 7 bases, leaving 10 bases between the germline ends. CDR3 loop: CASSSSWGGELFF. The CDR3 coding sequence is TGTGCCAGCAGTTCCTCCTGGGGCGGGGAGCTGTTTTTT.

A few counts support this clonotype. V is TRBV10-3 and J is TRBJ2-7; perhaps TRBD2 as D (5 bases). CDR3 size: 16 residues. Germline CDR1 and CDR2: ENHRY and SYGVKD. Trimming took 2 bases from V and 3 from J, leaving 17 bases between them. CDR3 protein: CAISEPRLRSDYEQYF. The CDR3 DNA is TGTGCCATCAGTGAGCCTAGACTACGTTCAGACTACGAGCAGTACTTC.

This clonotype was detected a few times. V usage is TRBV20-1 and J usage is TRBJ2-1, with D unresolved. This CDR3 is 14 amino acids long. Trimming took off 6 bases at V and 4 bases at J, with 16 bases between the two ends. Looked up from germline, CDR1 is DFQATT and CDR2 is SNEGSKA (reference sequence). The CDR3 DNA is TGCAGTGCCTGTGGACGAGAATTATACAATGAGCAGTTCTTC. Amino acid sequence: CSACGRELYNEQFF.

The chain links TRBV3-1 to TRBJ2-7; 7 nucleotides match TRBD1. The CDR3 is 14 amino acids. Germline CDR1 reads LGHDT; CDR2 reads YNNKEL (reference sequence). V was pared by 5 bases and J by 2 bases, with 6 bases of the junction left unmatched. The CDR3 coding sequence is TGTGCCAGCAGCGGGACAGCATCCCCCTACGAGCAGTACGTC. As protein: CASSGTASPYEQYV.

The chain combines TRBV5-1 with TRBJ2-1, with 8 bases matching TRBD2. The V gene end was trimmed by 0 bases and the J gene end by 5 bases; junction bases not matched to a gene: 10. The CDR3 spans 17 residues. Germline CDR1 is SGHRS and CDR2 is YFSETQ. CDR3 protein: CASSLGDGGRTNNEQFF. The CDR3, as DNA: TGCGCCAGCAGCTTGGGTGATGGCGGGAGGACAAACAATGAGCAGTTCTTC.

In this sample, this clonotype turned up a few times. The rearrangement joins TRBV2 to TRBJ2-5; D perhaps matches TRBD2 (5 bases). Germline V CDR1 and CDR2: SNHLY, FYNNEI. This CDR3 is 16 amino acids long. V was cut by 8 bases and J by 2 bases, with 21 bases left in between. The CDR3 region is CASGGPKSGKQETQYF. CDR3 DNA: TGTGCCAGCGGCGGCCCGAAATCCGGGAAACAAGAGACCCAGTACTTC.

This clonotype was seen at least ten times. The J gene is TRBJ2-1, the V gene TRBV24-1; TRBD2 agrees at 10 bases. CDR1 KGHDR and CDR2 SFDVKD come from the germline V gene. Trimming at V came to 5 bases and at J to 4 bases, leaving 16 bases not matched to a gene. CDR3 size: 19 residues. CDR3 protein: CATSAIRLAGDHLYNEQFF. The CDR3, as DNA: TGTGCCACCAGTGCCATTCGGCTAGCGGGGGACCATTTATACAATGAGCAGTTCTTC.

This clonotype occurred a few times. The chain is built from TRBV28 and TRBJ2-2, with 7 bases matching TRBD1. Per germline, CDR1 MDHEN and CDR2 SYDVKM. J was trimmed by 7 bases and V by 6 bases; bases with no gene match: 8. This CDR3 is 14 amino acids long. This chain's CDR3 is CASRRQGGSGELFF. Here the CDR3 DNA reads TGTGCCAGCAGACGACAGGGCGGTAGCGGGGAGCTGTTTTTT.

CDR3 nucleotides: TGTGCCAGCAGTTACTCTTCGGGTCAGCCCCAGCATTTT. As protein: CASSYSSGQPQHF. V and J are TRBV6-5 and TRBJ1-5; D remains ambiguous. CDR1 and CDR2 (germline): MNHEY, SVGAGI. V lost 0 bases to trimming and J lost 6 bases, with 6 bases between them. CDR3 length equals 13 residues.

This clonotype has ten or more counts. The V and J genes are TRBV12-3 or TRBV12-4 and TRBJ2-3; possibly TRBD2 for D (6 bases). The V end lost 4 bases, the J end lost 1 base, and 18 bases lay between the germline ends. The CDR3 is made up of 17 amino acids. The CDR3 is CASSSRPEGYGTDTQYF. CDR3 DNA: TGTGCCAGCAGTTCCCGACCGGAGGGGTACGGCACAGATACGCAGTATTTT.

This clonotype was picked up a small number of times. The chain recombines TRBV2 with TRBJ2-7; D is ambiguous. V lost 5 bases to trimming and J lost 1 base, with 9 bases between them. Germline CDR1 and CDR2: SNHLY and FYNNEI. The CDR3 consists of 13 residues. This CDR3 reads CASSFGYSYEQYV. The CDR3 nucleotides read TGTGCCAGCAGTTTTGGTTATTCCTACGAGCAGTACGTC.

This clonotype was counted at least ten times. The chain combines TRBV5-1 with TRBJ2-1; 7 bases are a match to TRBD1. The germline V gene encodes CDR1 SGHRS and CDR2 YFSETQ. This CDR3 comprises 15 residues. V was clipped by 4 bases and J by 5 bases; unmatched bases: 9. CDR3 sequence: CASSLRDSLNNEQFF. The CDR3 DNA reads TGCGCCAGCAGCCTCCGGGACAGCCTCAACAATGAGCAGTTCTTC.

The V and J genes are TRBV15 and TRBJ1-1; the D is unclear. The CDR3 totals 16 residues. V was pared by 0 bases and J by 1 base, with 12 bases between. The germline gives CDR1 LNHNV, CDR2 YYDKDF (reference sequence). CDR3 protein: CATSRDRSAGNTEAFF. In nucleotides, the CDR3 is TGTGCCACCAGCAGAGATCGATCGGCGGGGAACACTGAAGCTTTCTTT.

This clonotype was counted a few times. Germline and junction disagree at one end, which may indicate a read error. The chain has TRBV7-2 and TRBJ2-7; TRBD1 agrees at 9 bases. The CDR3 sequence is 16 residues long. Looked up from germline, CDR1 is SGHTA and CDR2 is FQGNSA. The CDR3 reads CASSLAGTGLMYEQYF. Here the CDR3 DNA reads TGTGCCAGCAGCCTAGCAGGGACAGGGCTAATGTACGAGCAGTACTTC.

CDR3: CASSVGSPGTDTQYF. In DNA, the CDR3 is TGTGCCAGCAGTGTGGGGTCCCCGGGTACAGATACGCAGTATTTT. This chain links TRBV6-4 with TRBJ2-3; D is undetermined. Germline assignment: CDR1 MRHNA and CDR2 SNTAGT. Trimming left V 4 bases short and J 3 bases short, with 14 bases between. The CDR3 has 15 residues.